One sample yielded the 3 T cell receptor beta chains listed below, sequenced in a study of cytomegalovirus exposure and HLA in healthy donors (dated by TCRdb to 2015 to 2018). The library came from the immunoSEQ multiplex PCR assay. For the multiplex PCR, a mixture combining 60 forward primers for TCR Vbeta segments and 13 reverse primers for TCR Jbeta segments was used. Not all clones reach the TCRdb copy of this immuneACCESS table, which keeps in-frame sequences only. Checked studies attribute under half of the gap to unresolved V genes and leave the rest unexplained. This sample has about 120,000 clones in its table, and 65% to 85% of those were observed once. The ten largest make up less than 3.5% of the sample. Source material: PBMCs. The receptors were gathered from a woman aged 40 to 49 in good health and CMV-seropositive.

V gene TRBV11-2 combines with J gene TRBJ1-3; D is possibly TRBD1 (5 bases). The CDR3 totals 16 residues. Per the germline V gene, CDR1 is SGHAT and CDR2 is FQNNGV. V shed 2 bases and J shed 6 bases, with 17 bases lying between them. This CDR3 is CASSLQGFDSSNTIYF. CDR3 DNA sequence: TGTGCCAGCAGCTTACAGGGATTTGACAGCTCAAACACCATATATTTT.

The chain combines TRBV19 with TRBJ2-5, with 12 bases fitting TRBD1. Trimming at V came to 6 bases and at J to 4 bases, leaving 9 bases not matched to a gene. Germline loops: CDR1 LNHDA, CDR2 SQIVND (reference sequence). This CDR3 has 16 residues. CDR3 DNA: TGTGCCAGTAGAAATCCCGGGACAGGGGGCGGAGAGACCCAGTACTTC. Amino acids: CASRNPGTGGGETQYF.

The sample holds a few counts of this clone. This chain uses TRBV29-1 with TRBJ1-1, with D maybe TRBD1 (5 bases). The length of the CDR3 is 13 residues. The germline gives CDR1 SQVTM, CDR2 ANQGSEA. V lost 1 base and J lost 0, with 6 bases in between. CDR3 nucleotides: TGCAGCGTTGAAGCGACAGTGAACACTGAAGCTTTCTTT. This gives the protein CSVEATVNTEAFF. Full variable domain (remainder filled in from reference TRBV29-1 and TRBJ1-1): SAVISQKPSRDICQRGTSLTIQCQVDSQVTMMFWYRQQPGQSLTLIATANQGSEATYESGFVIDKFPISRPNLTFSTLTVSNMSPEDSSIYLCSVEATVNTEAFFGQGTRLTVV.